This T cell receptor beta chain was found in a study of OX40 agonist ivuxolimab in advanced cancers. Study background: The treatment was a fully human IgG2 OX40 agonist, ivuxolimab.

Study-wide results and limits: The mean number of expanded clones was higher in CD8+ T cells than in CD4+. Expansion of clones was among the lowest in partial responders at 0.1-3.0 mg/kg.

This clone was picked up one time. Its antigen is not known. The repertoire was sequenced with immunoSEQ multiplex PCR; TCRdb's copy has only in-frame clones and lacks some. The sample comprises over 60,000 clones, around 89% of which are singletons, and approximately 0.38% rests with the top ten. CDR1 is LNHDA and CDR2 is SQIVND in the germline V gene (reference sequence). V lost 4 bases, J lost 1 base, and 6 bases stayed unmatched. The CDR3 loop spans 16 amino acids. The chain couples TRBV19 to TRBJ2-4, with 8 bases that match TRBD1. The TCR comes from an adult with an advanced solid tumor such as melanoma, head and neck, liver or kidney cancer. Sequencing used CD4+ or CD8+ T cells sorted from blood, obtained in a trial of the OX40 agonist ivuxolimab. This CDR3 reads CASSKRQGMAKNIQYF. The CDR3 bases are TGTGCCAGTAGTAAACGACAGGGGATGGCCAAAAACATTCAGTACTTC.